Following are 8 T cell receptor beta chains from one sample sequenced in a study of shared clonotypes between healthy human individuals. Some clones are missing from TCRdb's copy, which holds only in-frame ones; the method was immunoSEQ multiplex PCR. Of some 2.3 million clones in the sample, 85% to 95% were seen once. Sequencing was performed on naive CD4+ T cells from PBMCs. Indicated subset: CD45RA+ positively selected. Source of these receptors: a man aged 18 to 30 in good health. Some clones in this sample may be carry-over from other donors' samples.

The rearrangement uses TRBV29-1 and TRBJ2-7, with D possibly being TRBD1 (6 bases). Trimming removed 3 bases at V and 5 bases at J, with 11 bases between. The CDR3 loop spans 12 amino acids. Germline loops: CDR1 SQVTM, CDR2 ANQGSEA. CDR3 sequence: CSVDLGAHEQYF. The CDR3 DNA follows: TGCAGCGTTGACTTGGGGGCCCACGAGCAGTACTTC.

The rearrangement links TRBV5-1 to TRBJ1-1, with 7 nucleotides matching TRBD1. With 4 bases clipped from V and 1 base from J, the junction kept 4 bases outside the gene matches. The V gene's germline CDR1 is SGHRS and CDR2 YFSETQ. The CDR3 contains 14 residues. In DNA, the CDR3 is TGCGCCAGCAGCAATAGGACAGGGAACACTGAAGCTTTCTTT. Protein product: CASSNRTGNTEAFF.

This chain joins TRBV30 and TRBJ2-7; 9 nucleotides agree with TRBD1. The CDR3 consists of 12 residues. The trim removed 5 bases at V and 5 bases at J, leaving 4 bases unmatched. Germline V lookup: CDR1 GTSNPN, CDR2 SVGIG (reference sequence). The CDR3 nucleotides are TGTGCCTGGGCCGGGACAGGGAACGAGCAGTACTTC. Translated, it gives CAWAGTGNEQYF.

The V and J genes are TRBV10-3 and TRBJ1-1; TRBD1 agrees at 9 bases. CDR1 is ENHRY, CDR2 SYGVKD, per germline. The CDR3 consists of 15 residues. J lost 2 bases, V lost 2 bases, and 3 bases had no gene match. This CDR3 reads CAISEIQGANTEAFF. The DNA for the CDR3 is TGTGCCATCAGTGAGATACAGGGGGCCAACACTGAAGCTTTCTTT.

The CDR3 sequence is CASRLNRGSSYEQYF. DNA for the CDR3: TGTGCCAGCAGATTAAACAGGGGGAGCTCCTACGAGCAGTACTTC. This sequence joins TRBV6-5 and TRBJ2-7, with 8 bases that match TRBD1. J was trimmed by 0 bases and V by 6 bases; bases with no gene match: 7. The CDR3 totals 15 residues. Germline loops: CDR1 MNHEY, CDR2 SVGAGI.

This chain joins TRBV5-1 and TRBJ2-1; TRBD2 agrees at 10 bases. V trimming: 5 bases; J trimming: 8 bases; junction bases outside the gene matches: 7. Germline assignment: CDR1 SGHRS and CDR2 YFSETQ. The CDR3 length is 14 residues. Here the CDR3 reads CASRLAGAEHEQFF. CDR3 DNA: TGCGCCAGCAGGCTAGCGGGAGCGGAACATGAGCAGTTCTTC.

The chain recombines TRBV7-2 with TRBJ2-3; no firm D call. The germline V gene has CDR1 SGHTA and CDR2 FQGNSA. The CDR3 extends over 16 amino acids. V was trimmed by 2 bases and J by 1 base, leaving 13 bases between them. CDR3: CASSLRYLIRTDTQYF. The CDR3 DNA follows: TGTGCCAGCAGCTTACGGTACCTAATCCGCACAGATACGCAGTATTTT. The full variable domain, rest sourced from reference TRBV7-2 and TRBJ2-3, is GAGVSQSPSNKVTEKGKDVELRCDPISGHTALYWYRQSLGQGLEFLIYFQGNSAPDKSGLPSDRFSAERTGGSVSTLTIQRTQQEDSAVYLCASSLRYLIRTDTQYFGPGTRLTVL.

The CDR3 DNA reads as TGTGCCAGCACCCCCTGGGGGGGGGCTGAAGCTTTCTTT. This gives the protein CASTPWGGAEAFF. The chain links TRBV6-1 to TRBJ1-1, with D possibly matching TRBD1 (5 bases). The CDR3 covers 13 residues. V lost 7 bases, J lost 6 bases, and 15 bases lay in between. Looked up from germline, CDR1 is MNHNS and CDR2 is SASEGT.